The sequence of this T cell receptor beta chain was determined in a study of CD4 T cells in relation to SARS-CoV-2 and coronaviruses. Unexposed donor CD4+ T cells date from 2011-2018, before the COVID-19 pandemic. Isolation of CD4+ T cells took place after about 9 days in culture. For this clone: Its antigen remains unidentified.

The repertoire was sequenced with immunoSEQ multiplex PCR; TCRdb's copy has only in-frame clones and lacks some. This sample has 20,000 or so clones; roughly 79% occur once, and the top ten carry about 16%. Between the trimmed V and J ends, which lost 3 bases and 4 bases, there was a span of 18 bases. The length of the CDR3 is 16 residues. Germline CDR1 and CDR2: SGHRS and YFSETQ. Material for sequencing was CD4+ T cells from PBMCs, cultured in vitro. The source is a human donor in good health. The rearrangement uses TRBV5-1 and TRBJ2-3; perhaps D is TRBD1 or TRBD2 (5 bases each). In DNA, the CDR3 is TGCGCCAGCAGCTCGGGACCTCTCAGTGGTGCAGATACGCAGTATTTT. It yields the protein CASSSGPLSGADTQYF.